A selection of T cell receptor beta chains follows, all from one sample in a study of blood T cell repertoires in COVID-19. Clones were read by immunoSEQ multiplex PCR, and TCRdb kept only the in-frame ones, dropping some. In the table there are approximately 27,000 clones, 88% of which are singletons. Sequencing used peripheral blood. These receptors were taken from a man between 65 and 85 years old with acute or convalescent COVID-19. Each CDR3 is given with its conserved first and last residue. Each record gives: D gene, J gene, clone size, V gene, CDR3 protein, CDR3 DNA. D genes are given only for firm matches. Rows give clone size only sometimes, using once, few, many, or a class for an expanded clone.

-,TRBJ1-3,-,TRBV6-5,CASSSGVAGNTIYF,TGTGCCAGCAGCTCAGGGGTTGCTGGAAACACCATATATTTT
-,TRBJ2-4,-,TRBV19,CASGWGKGNIQYF,TGTGCCAGTGGTTGGGGCAAGGGAAACATTCAGTACTTC
TRBD2,TRBJ2-1,-,TRBV11-3,CASSLLAGADNEQFF,TGTGCCAGCAGCCTACTAGCGGGAGCCGACAATGAGCAGTTCTTC
TRBD1,TRBJ1-1,-,TRBV7-9,CASSLGDRPHLNTEAFF,TGTGCCAGCAGCTTAGGGGACAGGCCCCATTTGAACACTGAAGCTTTCTTT
TRBD1,TRBJ1-1,-,TRBV19,CASSTFDRGTEAFF,TGTGCCAGTAGTACGTTCGACAGGGGAACTGAAGCTTTCTTT
TRBD2,TRBJ2-6,few,TRBV10-3,CAISQTSGGFTGANVLTF,TGTGCCATCAGTCAGACTAGCGGGGGATTTACTGGGGCCAACGTCCTGACTTTC
-,TRBJ2-5,few,TRBV5-1,CASSLGQQETQYF,TGCGCCAGCAGCTTGGGGCAGCAAGAGACCCAGTACTTC
TRBD2,TRBJ2-7,-,TRBV3-1/TRBV3-2,CASSHQSTSGPYEQYF,TGTGCCAGCAGCCACCAATCGACTAGCGGTCCCTACGAGCAGTACTTC
-,TRBJ2-1,-,TRBV6-5,CASSRERAYNEQFF,TGTGCCAGCAGTCGGGAGAGGGCCTACAATGAGCAGTTCTTC
TRBD2,TRBJ2-7,-,TRBV6-2/TRBV6-3,CASSFGLAAYEQYF,TGTGCCAGCAGTTTTGGACTAGCGGCCTACGAGCAGTACTTC
TRBD1,TRBJ1-1,-,TRBV28,CASSLVRQGSGAFF,TGTGCCAGCAGTTTAGTTAGACAGGGTTCAGGGGCTTTCTTT
-,TRBJ2-7,-,TRBV6-5,CASRQLAPHYEQYF,TGTGCCAGCAGACAACTAGCCCCCCATTACGAGCAGTACTTC
TRBD1,TRBJ2-5,-,TRBV5-1,CASSSSPDRGETQYF,TGCGCCAGCAGCTCAAGCCCGGACAGGGGGGAGACCCAGTACTTC
-,TRBJ1-5,-,TRBV18,CASSPPGESNQPQHF,TGTGCCAGCTCACCCCCGGGGGAGAGCAATCAGCCCCAGCATTTT
-,TRBJ1-4,-,TRBV27,CASRNPTEKLFF,TGTGCCAGCAGGAACCCTACTGAAAAACTGTTTTTT
TRBD1,TRBJ1-1,-,TRBV19,CASFIPGQGWTEAFF,TGTGCCAGTTTCATCCCGGGACAGGGATGGACTGAAGCTTTCTTT
-,TRBJ1-1,-,TRBV11-2,CASSLGGGSNTEAFF,TGTGCCAGCAGCTTAGGGGGGGGCTCGAACACTGAAGCTTTCTTT
-,TRBJ1-2,-,TRBV2,CASGPDYGYTF,TGTGCCAGCGGTCCAGACTATGGCTACACCTTC
TRBD1,TRBJ1-5,-,TRBV19,CASSMTGDQPQHF,TGTGCCAGTAGTATGACAGGGGATCAGCCCCAGCATTTT
-,TRBJ2-7,-,TRBV3-1/TRBV3-2,CASSQDAARSYEQYF,TGTGCCAGCAGCCAAGACGCCGCTAGATCCTACGAGCAGTACTTC
-,TRBJ1-1,-,TRBV20-1,CSASRGEVAFF,TGCAGTGCTTCCCGGGGGGAGGTAGCTTTCTTT
TRBD1,TRBJ1-1,-,TRBV5-1,CASSQRQGATEAFF,TGCGCCAGCAGCCAACGACAGGGGGCGACTGAAGCTTTCTTT
TRBD1,TRBJ1-2,-,TRBV7-3,CASSAGTGNYGYTF,TGTGCCAGCAGCGCCGGGACAGGGAACTATGGCTACACCTTC
-,TRBJ2-2,once,TRBV7-8,CASSPPAAGVNTGELFF,TGTGCCAGCAGCCCACCGGCGGCAGGGGTTAACACCGGGGAGCTGTTTTTT
TRBD1,TRBJ1-4,-,TRBV5-4,CASSLVAGTANEKLFF,TGTGCCAGCAGCCTGGTCGCCGGGACAGCTAATGAAAAACTGTTTTTT
TRBD1,TRBJ1-1,-,TRBV18,CASSPLTGQDRDTEAFF,TGTGCCAGCTCACCACTTACAGGGCAGGACAGGGACACTGAAGCTTTCTTT
-,TRBJ2-1,-,TRBV28,CASSLSPGGSYNEQFF,TGTGCCAGCAGTTTGTCTCCAGGGGGGTCCTACAATGAGCAGTTCTTC
TRBD1,TRBJ1-5,-,TRBV7-2,CASSMTGKGNQPQHF,TGTGCCAGCAGCATGACAGGGAAGGGCAATCAGCCCCAGCATTTT
-,TRBJ2-2,-,TRBV19,CASSLPVSGELFF,TGTGCCAGTAGCCTACCTGTATCGGGGGAGCTGTTTTTT
TRBD1,TRBJ1-4,few,TRBV2,CASQIQGASTNEKLFF,TGTGCCAGCCAGATTCAGGGGGCGTCAACTAATGAAAAACTGTTTTTT
-,TRBJ2-3,-,TRBV11-3,CASSLVGKGGTDTQYF,TGTGCCAGCAGCTTAGTTGGGAAAGGGGGCACAGATACGCAGTATTTT
TRBD1,TRBJ2-1,-,TRBV5-1,CASSLATGYNEQFF,TGCGCCAGCAGCTTGGCGACAGGGTACAATGAGCAGTTCTTC
TRBD1,TRBJ1-4,-,TRBV19,CASSMVRGVVNEKLFF,TGTGCCAGTAGTATGGTCAGGGGGGTTGTTAATGAAAAACTGTTTTTT
-,TRBJ1-1,-,TRBV5-1,CASSLQQNTEAFF,TGCGCCAGCAGCTTGCAACAGAACACTGAAGCTTTCTTT
TRBD1,TRBJ1-2,-,TRBV6-5,CASSRTGGAGYTF,TGTGCCAGCAGCCGGACAGGGGGCGCTGGCTACACCTTC
TRBD2,TRBJ2-7,-,TRBV10-2,CASSDPGLAGGPYGEQYF,TGCGCCAGCAGTGATCCGGGACTAGCGGGAGGGCCTTATGGCGAGCAGTACTTC
TRBD2,TRBJ2-7,-,TRBV7-2,CASRPGTGLADSYEQYF,TGTGCCAGCAGGCCTGGGACAGGACTAGCGGACTCCTACGAGCAGTACTTC
-,TRBJ1-6,-,TRBV7-3,CASSLNTGSSPLHF,TGTGCCAGCAGCTTAAATACCGGTAGTTCACCCCTCCACTTT
-,TRBJ1-2,-,TRBV19,CASSSPGDDYGYTF,TGTGCCAGTAGTTCCCCCGGGGATGACTATGGCTACACCTTC